The 3 T cell receptor beta chains below all came from one sample that was sequenced in a study of blood T cells in healthy people across ages. A sample-barcoded 5' primer and a J-beta primer mix were used in a second PCR of about 7 to 12 cycles. TCRdb processed the 5' RACE reads anew with MiXCR; each CDR3 protein has one entry. The sample yields some 730,000 distinct CDR3 sequences, about 24% seen once. Sequencing used blood. These TCRs come from a man between 70 and 80 years old in good health.

The chain is built from TRBV2 and TRBJ2-5, with D unclear. The V and J ends lost 8 bases and 0 bases respectively, with 19 bases between them. Germline-derived CDR1 and CDR2 are SNHLY and FYNNEI. The CDR3 loop spans 16 amino acids. CDR3 bases: TGTGCCAGCTCCCGGGTGGACGGATTGTACCAAGAGACCCAGTACTTC. It yields the protein CASSRVDGLYQETQYF. The full variable domain, in which reference TRBV2 and TRBJ2-5 provide the parts outside the CDR3, is EPEVTQTPSHQVTQMGQEVILRCVPISNHLYFYWYRQILGQKVEFLVSFYNNEISEKSEIFDDQFSVERPDGSNFTLKIRSTKLEDSAMYFCASSRVDGLYQETQYFGPGTRLLVL.

There are a few counts of this clonotype. The gene calls are TRBV28 and TRBJ1-1, with D hard to call. The CDR3 has 12 amino acids. Germline-derived CDR1 and CDR2 are MDHEN and SYDVKM. V was shortened by 11 bases and J by 1 base, with 11 bases between the two germline ends. CDR3 region: CAAGPRNTEAFF. The CDR3 region has the DNA TGTGCCGCCGGCCCCAGGAACACTGAAGCTTTCTTT.

There are a few counts of this clonotype. J is TRBJ2-7 and V is TRBV20-1; D gene uncertain. Trimming left V 3 bases short and J 0 bases short, with 9 bases between. This CDR3 comprises 13 residues. Germline CDR1 DFQATT, CDR2 SNEGSKA (reference sequence). The chain's CDR3 is CSASLHSSYEQYF. The CDR3 nucleotides read TGCAGTGCTAGTCTTCACAGCTCCTACGAGCAGTACTTC.